This T cell receptor (beta chain) was captured by sequencing in a study of T cells in Graves' hyperthyroidism and ophthalmopathy (dated by TCRdb to between 2018 and 2020). As for the study more broadly: TCR V-J signatures able to tell the groups apart were searched for in a discovery cohort of 90 to 100 patients, of whom 43 had Graves' ophthalmopathy and roughly 58 had stable Graves' hyperthyroidism. The 90 to 100 discovery patients were randomly divided into training and test sets at a 7:3 ratio. According to the paper, TCR Vbeta CDR3 sequencing was carried out on about 140 peripheral blood samples, which came from approximately 41 ophthalmopathy, around 74 hyperthyroidism and about 17 progressor patients. The study also compared thyroid tissue and blood T-cell repertoires from a handful of Graves' hyperthyroidism patients. Once sampling was done, hyperthyroidism patients were given methimazole at a starting dose of 30 mg daily, whereas ophthalmopathy patients were given high-dose intravenous methylprednisolone. Prospective prediction of ophthalmopathy was tested in an independent validation cohort of some 19 hyperthyroidism patients and 17 patients who later progressed to ophthalmopathy.

What the study reported, not specific to this receptor: Most expanded thyroid clonotypes (frequency above 0.001) were also detected in blood, suggesting blood repertoires may reflect thyroid immune responses. Ophthalmopathy was separated from stable hyperthyroidism by a 13 V-J signature model, with around 90% sensitivity and approximately 84% specificity obtained in cross-validation and 80%/75% obtained in testing. During validation, the model predicted progression to ophthalmopathy a median of roughly 7.1 months ahead of onset, with almost 71% sensitivity and 72.22% specificity. Sample size was not statistically predetermined, and blinding of investigators to group allocation was not performed.

TCR beta CDR3 regions were amplified from RNA transcripts. For the first round of RT-PCR on the TCR CDR3, the HTBI primer set was used together with the Qiagen OneStep RT-PCR kit. The libraries were constructed in a second round of multiplex PCR and then size-selected and purified. Sequencing of the libraries was done on an Illumina HiSeq2000 using paired-end 100 bp reads. Per the source publication's procedure: SOAPnuke was used to process the raw data, with reads discarded if the reads contained adapters or uncalled bases, had a mean Phred below 15, or lacked an exact constant-primer or identifier match. High-quality paired reads were merged with COPE v1.2.5, and unique nucleotide sequences were defined as clonotypes. MiTCR v1.1 was used to align clonotypes to the IMGT TRBV, TRBD and TRBJ reference segments. Only V-J combinations with frequency above 0.0001, covering 99% to 99.2% of repertoires, were analysed. The TCS score was defined as F50 (clonal expansion) divided by E x V (chaos), with BLOSUM62-based TCRdist calculated between CDR3 peptides within each V-J. Welch's t-statistics and random forest reduced some 510 V-J features to some 14, which were used in a naive Bayes classifier (R e1071). Thyroid-blood repertoire similarity was quantified with the Morisita-Horn index. TCRdb took the public reads, trimmed them with fastp at Q25, ran MiXCR for clone calling and kept in-frame beta chains. Rows merge per CDR3 protein into single entries with the most common DNA and genes. The V and J calls reflect TCRdb's pipeline rather than the authors' work. Recorded for this sample are hundreds of thousands of distinct CDR3 sequences; about 45% of them occurred a single time. About 7.2% of the sample rests with the top ten.

This clonotype was observed a handful of times. The clone's antigen remains unknown. Base qualities are not at hand, and no much larger clone is one base apart. The study excluded patients with uncontrolled infections, other autoimmune diseases, pregnancy or lactation. Diagnoses were established on the basis of clinical symptoms, serum thyroxine and TRAb, thyroid ultrasound, and orbital computed tomography. Total RNA was extracted using Trizol reagent, and RNA quality was assessed on an Agilent 2100 Bioanalyzer. The CDR3 spans 13 residues, from the cysteine through the phenylalanine. The kept DNA is CDR3 alone, 39 bases in frame from the first base. The germline V gene sets CDR1 to SNHLY and CDR2 to FYNNEI. V and J lose 6 bases and 1 base, and a span of 9 bases separates them.

Sequencing was done on a sample of peripheral blood or thyroid tissue (not recorded which). Here the chain combines TRBV2 and TRBJ2-5; the D segment cannot be called with confidence. This TCR derives from an adult man with Graves' disease, either hyperthyroidism or ophthalmopathy (not recorded which). The bases are TGTGCCAGCAGGGGATACGGCCAAGAGACCCAGTACTTC. This translates into CASRGYGQETQYF.